Listed below are T cell receptor beta chains from one sample, sequenced in a study of T cell changes during pregnancy in multiple sclerosis. Measured with immunoSEQ multiplex PCR; TCRdb has only the in-frame clones, and not every one. The sample contains about 110,000 clones, 85% to 95% of which appear only once. The sample here was peripheral blood, taken after pregnancy. The receptors derive from a female donor with multiple sclerosis, enrolled in a pregnancy study. CDR3s include the opening cysteine and the closing phenylalanine or tryptophan. The D gene is left open where the match is weak. A clone size is listed for some rows: how often the clone was seen (once, few, many), or a class if it is expanded.

NA	TRBV4-2	TRBJ1-3	NA	TGTGCCAGCAGCCCCTGGCAGGGTATCCTCTCTGGAAACACCATATATTTT	CASSPWQGILSGNTIYF
TRBD2	TRBV5-1	TRBJ2-1	NA	TGCGCCAGCAGCTTGGAAGGTAGCGGGGGAATTGATGAGCAGTTCTTC	CASSLEGSGGIDEQFF
NA	TRBV21-1	TRBJ2-1	NA	TGTGCCAGCAGCAAGGCGGACAGATACAATGAGCAGTTCTTC	CASSKADRYNEQFF
TRBD1	TRBV7-8	TRBJ1-6	NA	TGTGCCAGCAGCTTCGGACAGGGGCGCTCCTATAATTCACCCCTCCACTTT	CASSFGQGRSYNSPLHF
TRBD1	TRBV6-1	TRBJ2-5	NA	TGTGCCAGCAGTTGGACAGGATTAGAGACCCAGTACTTC	CASSWTGLETQYF
TRBD2	TRBV10-3	TRBJ2-3	NA	TGTGCCATCAGTGACCCTCTTAAATTGACTAGCGGGGTGTTAGATACGCAGTATTTT	CAISDPLKLTSGVLDTQYF
TRBD2	TRBV5-4	TRBJ2-6	once	TGTGCCAGCAGCTTACGCCCCCTAGCGGGAGGCTCCGGGGCCAACGTCCTGACTTTC	CASSLRPLAGGSGANVLTF
TRBD2	TRBV7-9	TRBJ2-3	NA	TGTGCCAGCAGCTTAGGTCTAGCGGGGATTACAGATACGCAGTATTTT	CASSLGLAGITDTQYF
NA	TRBV4-1	TRBJ1-1	NA	TGCGCCAGCAGCCAAGAGTACGCGGGCAGGGAAGCTTTCTTT	CASSQEYAGREAFF
TRBD1	TRBV5-1	TRBJ1-2	NA	TGCGCCAGCAGCTTGGGGGACAGGGCTTTTAGTAACTATGGCTACACCTTC	CASSLGDRAFSNYGYTF
NA	TRBV28	TRBJ1-2	NA	TGTGCCACCTCATCCTCGGGGGAAAGTGGCTACACCTTC	CATSSSGESGYTF
NA	TRBV19	TRBJ2-1	NA	TGTGCCAGTAGGATACACAGGTTAAGCTCCTACAATGAGCAGTTCTTC	CASRIHRLSSYNEQFF
NA	TRBV5-8	TRBJ2-2	NA	TGTGCCAGCAGCTTGCGGGGAAACACCGGGGAGCTGTTTTTT	CASSLRGNTGELFF
NA	TRBV9	TRBJ1-3	NA	TGTGCCAGCAGCGCTTCGGGGGGGCACTCTGTAAACACCATATATTTT	CASSASGGHSVNTIYF
NA	TRBV28	TRBJ1-1	NA	TGTGCCAGCAGTTTGGGGGGTTTTACTGAAGCTTTCTTT	CASSLGGFTEAFF
TRBD2	TRBV19	TRBJ2-7	NA	TGTGCCAGTAGTATTCGCGGGAGTGGGGGCGAGCAGTACTTC	CASSIRGSGGEQYF
TRBD1	TRBV23-1	TRBJ2-4	NA	TGCGCCAGCAGTCCAAACAGGGGGACCGACAAAAACATTCAGTACTTC	CASSPNRGTDKNIQYF
TRBD1	TRBV5-1	TRBJ2-2	NA	TGCGCCAGCAGCTCGGACAGGGGTATAGGGGAGCTGTTTTTT	CASSSDRGIGELFF
TRBD1	TRBV5-1	TRBJ2-2	NA	TGCGCCACCCACGGACAGGGGGGCACCGGGGAGCTGTTTTTT	CATHGQGGTGELFF
TRBD2	TRBV4-1	TRBJ2-7	NA	TGCGCCAGCAGCCAGGACAGCCCGGGACTAGCGGGGCCCTCCTACGAGCAGTACTTC	CASSQDSPGLAGPSYEQYF
NA	TRBV6-5	TRBJ1-1	once	TGTGCCAGCAGTCACCCCGGGGTCCGGATGACTGAAGCTTTCTTT	CASSHPGVRMTEAFF
NA	TRBV19	TRBJ1-3	NA	TGTGCCAGTGGAATGCGGGGAAACACCATATATTTT	CASGMRGNTIYF
NA	TRBV19	TRBJ1-1	NA	TGTGCCAGTAGTATTAAGCGGGAGAACACTGAAGCTTTCTTT	CASSIKRENTEAFF
NA	TRBV11-1	TRBJ2-1	NA	TGTGCCAGCAGCTTAGTAGAAGCGCAGAATGAGCAGTTCTTC	CASSLVEAQNEQFF
TRBD2	TRBV10-3	TRBJ2-1	NA	TGTGCCATCAGTGGAACTAGCGTATTCAATGAGCAGTTCTTC	CAISGTSVFNEQFF
TRBD1	TRBV6-1	TRBJ1-2	NA	TGTGCCAGCAGTGCAGGGACAGGGGGTGCTCGAAACTATGGCTACACCTTC	CASSAGTGGARNYGYTF
NA	TRBV12-5	TRBJ2-3	once	TGTGCTAGTGGGTTGGGGGAGTCCGCTACGCAGTATTTT	CASGLGESATQYF
TRBD2	TRBV7-3	TRBJ2-3	NA	TGTGCCAGCAGCTTGGGACTAGACACAGATACGCAGTATTTT	CASSLGLDTDTQYF
NA	TRBV7-3	TRBJ2-1	NA	TGTGCCAGCAGCTTAACGATCAACAACAATGAGCAGTTCTTC	CASSLTINNNEQFF
NA	TRBV5-8	TRBJ2-3	NA	TGTGCCAGCAGTCACATAACAGATACGCAGTATTTT	CASSHITDTQYF
TRBD1	TRBV6-4	TRBJ2-3	NA	TGTGCCAGCAGTGAGACAGGGGTAGGCACAGATACGCAGTATTTT	CASSETGVGTDTQYF
NA	TRBV6-5	TRBJ2-7	NA	TGTGCCAGTAGCCCGGGAGTCTACGAGCAGTACTTC	CASSPGVYEQYF
NA	TRBV28	TRBJ2-5	NA	TGTGCCAGCAGTTTAGGTGGCACACAAGAGACCCAGTACTTC	CASSLGGTQETQYF
NA	TRBV7-9	TRBJ1-1	NA	TGTGCCAGCAGCTTAGGCCGGGGGAACACTGAAGCTTTCTTT	CASSLGRGNTEAFF
TRBD1	TRBV4-1	TRBJ1-2	NA	TGCGCCAGCAGCCAGGGACAGTCTAACTATGGCTACACCTTC	CASSQGQSNYGYTF
TRBD2	TRBV5-1	TRBJ2-7	NA	TGCGCCAGCAGCTTGGAAACTAGCGGGGCCTACGAGCAGTACTTC	CASSLETSGAYEQYF
NA	TRBV28	TRBJ2-7	NA	TGTGCCAGCAGTTACAACAGAAACTACGAGCAGTACTTC	CASSYNRNYEQYF
TRBD1	TRBV19	TRBJ1-1	few	TGTGCCAGTACTCCAACAGGGGGCGCGAACACTGAAGCTTTCTTT	CASTPTGGANTEAFF
NA	TRBV7-9	TRBJ1-4	NA	TGTGCCAGCAGTCAAACAGGGACCGGTGAAAAACTGTTTTTT	CASSQTGTGEKLFF
TRBD1	TRBV5-1	TRBJ1-1	NA	TGCGCCAGCAGCCCGGGACAGGACACTGAAGCTTTCTTT	CASSPGQDTEAFF
TRBD1	TRBV5-1	TRBJ1-1	once	TGCGCCAGCAGCTGGACGACAGGGGGCAGGACTGAAGCTTTCTTT	CASSWTTGGRTEAFF
NA	TRBV6-6	TRBJ1-5	NA	TGTGCCAGCGCAATCAGGGGCGCAAATCAGCCCCAGCATTTT	CASAIRGANQPQHF
TRBD2	TRBV5-1	TRBJ2-3	once	TGCGCCAGCAGCTTGGGACTAGCGGGGGAATCCACAGATACGCAGTATTTT	CASSLGLAGESTDTQYF
NA	TRBV20-1	TRBJ1-1	few	TGCAGTGCTAGTCGGACTGAAGCTTTCTTT	CSASRTEAFF
TRBD2	TRBV6-5	TRBJ2-5	NA	TGTGCCAGCAGTGGGGGGACTAGTTTTTACTTC	CASSGGTSFYF
TRBD1	TRBV2	TRBJ2-3	NA	TGTGCCAGCAGTGAAGATACAGGGGAAAGAGATACGCAGTATTTT	CASSEDTGERDTQYF